This T cell receptor (beta chain) came from a study of blood T cell repertoires in COVID-19 (dated by TCRdb to 2020 to 2022). Regarding the study in general: Samples from collaborators originated in the United States, Italy and Spain and spanned both the acute and convalescent phases of COVID-19. The material from the prospective study consisted of cDNA or gDNA derived from T cells, B-cell-depleted T cells, or PBMCs. Deeply sampled blood TCRbeta repertoires from subjects exposed to, actively infected with, or recovered from COVID-19 were included in the dataset. The repertoires were released in a freely available public database meant as a resource for research on the immune response to SARS-CoV-2. The samples were drawn from the first 160 participants of the ongoing ImmuneRACE study and from more than 1,000 subjects provided by 6 global collaborators. Nearly every sample came with metadata listing a de-identified subject ID, COVID-19 status, age in years and sex. HLA class I and class II types, where available, came from metadata supplied by the sample provider rather than from assay-based typing. Summary of the overall study and its limitations: How much clinical and demographic metadata was included differed by source and by participant, and the metadata was provided uncurated.

With regard to this clone: The antigen it binds to is not known. No per-base quality is available; no much larger clone lies one base away.

Inclusive of the bounding cysteine and phenylalanine, the CDR3 is 17 residues long. Only the CDR3 part of the read is kept: 51 bases, read in frame from the first base. The germline V gene specifies ENHRY as CDR1 and SYGVKD as CDR2. The germline V and J ends show losses of 6 bases and 6 bases respectively, and no gene match explains 16 bases of the junction. TCRbeta CDR3 regions were amplified from genomic DNA using the immunoSEQ Assay, a bias-controlled multiplex PCR. The study's processing was this. The number of nucleated cells in each sample was estimated by amplification of reference gene primers within the assay. To quantify the absolute abundance of each unique TCRbeta CDR3 rearrangement, sequence reads were collapsed and filtered. For each sample, productive Simpson clonality was calculated as the square root of Simpson's diversity index across productive rearrangements. Held by TCRdb, this immuneACCESS table contains in-frame sequences only and omits some clones. Under half of the omission traces to an unresolved V gene where checked; the cause of the rest is unknown. Clonal size and the V and J genes are those of that table, whereas D and trimming came from the DNA. In this sample the table shows roughly 50,000 clones, approximately 86% of which occur a single time. 2.5% to 3% of the sample is in the top ten clones.

Collaborating institutions collected whole blood in K2EDTA tubes following their own protocols. Collaborator samples were shipped for TCRbeta analysis as frozen whole blood, isolated PBMCs, or DNA extracted from either sample type. The chain is encoded by TRBV10-3 joined to TRBJ2-3; a stretch of 9 junction bases matches TRBD2. The sequence derives from a woman aged 80 or over with acute or convalescent COVID-19. The sequencing sample was made of peripheral blood. The DNA sequence reads TGTGCCATCAGCGGTGCGGCTAGCGGGAAATCCCCGGATACGCAGTATTTT. Its amino acids are CAISGAASGKSPDTQYF.